This T cell receptor beta chain was recovered during a study of blood T cells in healthy people across ages. Regarding the study as a whole: With age, beta diversity per million T cells declined roughly linearly, significantly by 40. There was no known CMV status for donors, so expanded clonotype changes were possibly confounded.

In the case of this clonotype: Its antigen is currently unknown.

CDR1 is DFQATT and CDR2 is SNEGSKA in the germline V gene (reference sequence). The CDR3 totals 13 residues. Trimming shortened V by 4 bases and J by 2 bases, and 10 bases separated the two germline ends. The authors isolated at least 6.5 million PBMCs per sample. Through a sample-barcoded 5' primer and a J-beta primer mix, a second PCR was run for 7 to 11 cycles. Every molecule of cDNA carried a tag from a template-switch adaptor with 12 random nucleotides. TCRdb re-derived calls from the 5' RACE reads in MiXCR, one entry per CDR3 protein. Of some 710,000 distinct CDR3 sequences listed, about 46% were seen once; the top ten hold 15% to 20%.

The chain carries TRBV20-1 and TRBJ2-3; D may be TRBD2 (6 bases). The receptor comes from an elderly man in good health. What was sequenced was blood. The CDR3: CSATGLSTDTQYF. Here the CDR3 DNA reads TGCAGTGCTACGGGACTTTCCACAGATACGCAGTATTTT.